A single sample gave rise to the 26 T cell receptor beta chains below, sequenced in a study of glioma-infiltrating T cells. The iRepertoire nested amplicon-rescue multiplex PCR amplified TCR alpha and beta CDR3s from RNA. TCRdb re-analysed the multiplex PCR reads in MiXCR, keeping a single row per CDR3 protein. Of about 140,000 distinct CDR3 sequences listed, about two fifths are singletons. Sequencing input: glioma tissue, nonneoplastic brain tissue, or PBMCs (not recorded which). Source of these receptors: a human donor with low-grade glioma or glioblastoma, undergoing nonglioma brain surgery, or in good health (not recorded which).

This clonotype has ten or more counts. The CDR3 region is CSAGELDSPLHF. CDR3 sequence (DNA): TGCAGTGCAGGGGAATTAGATTCACCCCTCCACTTT. The chain employs TRBV20-1 and TRBJ1-6, with TRBD1 as a possible D gene (5 bases). Germline CDR1 is DFQATT and CDR2 is SNEGSKA (reference sequence). The CDR3 has 12 residues. The germline V and J ends were trimmed by 6 bases and 8 bases, with 11 bases remaining between them.

The genes are TRBV5-1 and TRBJ2-6; maybe TRBD1 (6 bases). The germline CDR1 and CDR2 sequences are SGHRS and YFSETQ. Trimming left V 3 bases short and J 2 bases short, with 9 bases between. CDR3 length: 15 residues. CDR3 in amino acids: CASSWTVPGANVLTF. CDR3 sequence (DNA): TGCGCCAGCAGCTGGACAGTTCCTGGGGCCAACGTCCTGACTTTC.

This sequence joins TRBV6-2 or TRBV6-3 and TRBJ2-1, with D uncertain. Germline values: CDR1 MNHEY, CDR2 SVGEGT. V dropped 7 bases and J dropped 9 bases, with 19 bases sitting between them. CDR3 length: 14 amino acids. The CDR3 loop is CASTQPSRGGEQFF. DNA for the CDR3: TGTGCCAGCACCCAGCCCAGCCGCGGCGGTGAGCAGTTCTTC.

CDR3 region: CASSLEGEGPDTQYF. CDR3 sequence (DNA): TGTGCCAGCAGCTTAGAGGGGGAGGGCCCCGATACGCAGTATTTT. The chain uses TRBV7-2 and TRBJ2-3; the D gene is possibly TRBD2 (7 bases). The CDR3 contains 15 residues. Per germline, CDR1 SGHTA and CDR2 FQGNSA. V dropped 1 base and J dropped 6 bases, with 14 bases sitting between them.

CDR3 sequence (DNA): TGTGCCAGCAGTTACAACGCGCCGACCTATAGCAATCAGCCCCAGCATTTT. Amino acids: CASSYNAPTYSNQPQHF. V gene TRBV6-5 combines with J gene TRBJ1-5; unclear D gene. The CDR3 is made up of 17 amino acids. The germline V gene has CDR1 MNHEY and CDR2 SVGAGI. Trimming removed 2 bases at V and 0 bases at J, with 14 bases between.

This clonotype was detected a few times. The rearrangement uses TRBV5-1 and TRBJ1-1; D is unclear. Germline V gene sequence: CDR1 SGHRS, CDR2 YFSETQ. This CDR3 is 13 amino acids long. V was shortened by 1 base and J by 4 bases, with 8 bases between the two germline ends. This CDR3 reads CASSLYRGTEAFF. The CDR3 DNA reads as TGCGCCAGCAGCTTGTATCGGGGCACTGAAGCTTTCTTT. The complete variable domain, with remaining parts taken from reference TRBV5-1 and TRBJ1-1, reads KAGVTQTPRYLIKTRGQQVTLSCSPISGHRSVSWYQQTPGQGLQFLFEYFSETQRNKGNFPGRFSGRQFSNSRSEMNVSTLELGDSALYLCASSLYRGTEAFFGQGTRLTVV.

The gene calls are TRBV6-2 or TRBV6-3 and TRBJ2-3; no clear D. The CDR3 totals 13 residues. Trimming cost V 5 bases and J 3 bases, with 9 bases left between them. The germline gives CDR1 MNHEY, CDR2 SVGEGT. CDR3 DNA: TGTGCCAGCAGTGTCGCACAGACAGATACGCAGTATTTT. It encodes CASSVAQTDTQYF.

This clonotype has a handful of counts. J is TRBJ1-1 and V is TRBV20-1; the match to TRBD1 covers 7 bases. Germline CDR1 and CDR2: DFQATT and SNEGSKA (reference sequence). The CDR3 runs to 13 residues. J lost 1 base, V lost 7 bases, and 6 bases had no gene match. CDR3 DNA: TGCAGTGGGACGGGACAGCCGAACACTGAAGCTTTCTTT. Its protein is CSGTGQPNTEAFF.

This clonotype has only one observation. The chain uses TRBV6-2 or TRBV6-3 and TRBJ1-5, with D unresolved. V lost 6 bases, J lost 11 bases, and 17 bases lay in between. The CDR3 is made up of 13 amino acids. Germline V gene lookup returns CDR1 MNHEY and CDR2 SVGEGT. CDR3 residues: CASSLGSHLAQHF. The CDR3 coding sequence is TGTGCCAGCAGCCTAGGCTCCCATTTAGCCCAGCATTTT.

The chain has TRBV11-1 and TRBJ2-4; unclear D gene. V lost 2 bases and J lost 1, with 15 bases in between. Germline V gene data show CDR1 as SGHAT and CDR2 as FQDESV (reference sequence). The CDR3 runs 17 residues. The CDR3 DNA reads TGTGCCAGCAGCTTAACGGTTATAGGACCTGCCAAAAACATTCAGTACTTC. Residues: CASSLTVIGPAKNIQYF.

In this sample, this clonotype turned up a few times. J is TRBJ2-7 and V is TRBV20-1; no clear D. The CDR3 spans 13 residues. Germline V gives CDR1 DFQATT, CDR2 SNEGSKA (reference sequence). Trimming took 0 bases from V and 3 from J, leaving 9 bases between them. The CDR3 nucleotides are TGCAGTGCTAGAGATCGGCTACTCTACGAGCAGTACTTC. Encoded protein: CSARDRLLYEQYF.

This clonotype has a count of ten or more. This sequence joins TRBV27 and TRBJ2-1; a weak D match, TRBD2 (6 bases). Deletions cut 4 bases from V and 3 bases from J, with 10 bases between. From germline, CDR1 is MNHEY and CDR2 SMNVEV (reference sequence). The CDR3 spans 14 residues. CDR3 bases: TGTGCCAGCAGTTCCGGGACTGGCTACAATGAGCAGTTCTTC. Translation gives CASSSGTGYNEQFF.

This rearrangement joins TRBV15 to TRBJ2-1; D call uncertain. V was cut by 7 bases and J by 7 bases, with 20 bases left in between. Germline CDR1 LNHNV, CDR2 YYDKDF (reference sequence). The CDR3 is 15 amino acids. CDR3 residues: CATKNDDTFDNEQFF. The CDR3, as DNA: TGTGCCACCAAAAACGACGACACGTTTGATAATGAGCAGTTCTTC.

This clonotype appeared a few times. V is TRBV19 and J is TRBJ2-3; no firm D call. Germline V gene lookup returns CDR1 LNHDA and CDR2 SQIVND (reference sequence). V was clipped by 5 bases and J by 6 bases, with 9 bases between them. The CDR3 has 12 residues. CDR3 sequence (DNA): TGTGCCAGTAGTCTCGAAGCTGATACGCAGTATTTT. Protein sequence: CASSLEADTQYF.

This chain connects TRBV2 to TRBJ2-3, with D uncertain. The germline CDR1 and CDR2 sequences are SNHLY and FYNNEI. V lost 0 bases and J 6 bases, leaving 10 bases between the germline ends. CDR3 length: 14 residues. The CDR3 sequence: CASSEALGWDTQYF. In DNA form, the CDR3 reads TGTGCCAGCAGTGAAGCGCTCGGATGGGATACGCAGTATTTT.

J is TRBJ2-1 and V is TRBV7-9; D gene unclear. The CDR3 runs 14 residues. V was pared by 1 base and J by 8 bases, with 12 bases between. Germline lookup yields CDR1 SEHNR and CDR2 FQNEAQ (reference sequence). This CDR3 reads CASSLGGVGDEQFF. DNA of the CDR3: TGTGCCAGCAGCTTAGGCGGAGTTGGCGATGAGCAGTTCTTC.

As regards this clonotype: A read error may account for a junction end that differs from germline. The V and J genes are TRBV27 and TRBJ2-7; 9 nucleotides agree with TRBD1. The CDR3 loop spans 14 amino acids. Germline V lookup: CDR1 MNHEY, CDR2 SMNVEV (reference sequence). CDR3 DNA sequence: TGTGCCAGCAGGGGGCTGGACAGGGGCTACGAGCAGTGCTTC. It is translated as CASRGLDRGYEQCF.

The chain has TRBV27 and TRBJ2-3; 9 bases are shared with TRBD1. The V gene end was trimmed by 4 bases and the J gene end by 1 base; junction bases not matched to a gene: 3. The CDR3 spans 15 residues. Looked up from germline, CDR1 is MNHEY and CDR2 is SMNVEV (reference sequence). CDR3 region: CASSSRDRGTDTQYF. The CDR3 nucleotides read TGTGCCAGCAGTTCCCGGGACAGGGGCACAGATACGCAGTATTTT.

This clonotype was seen at least ten times. This chain connects TRBV6-1 to TRBJ1-6; no definite D call. The CDR3 is made up of 13 amino acids. Germline CDR1 and CDR2: MNHNS and SASEGT. V lost 8 bases to trimming and J lost 1 base, with 6 bases between them. The CDR3 nucleotides are TGTGCCAGCTGTCCTTCCTATAATTCACCCCTCCACTTT. Protein: CASCPSYNSPLHF.

To note about this clonotype: Since the CDR3 does not end with the conserved phenylalanine or tryptophan, this likely comes from a read error. The chain has TRBV4-3 and TRBJ2-5; TRBD1 matches at 10 bases. This CDR3 comprises 16 residues. V lost 1 base and J lost 5; bases outside the gene matches: 7. Germline assignment: CDR1 LGHNA and CDR2 YSLEER. CDR3 DNA sequence: TGCGCCAGCAGCCAAGGGCGGGACAGGGGCCGGGAGACCCAGTACCTC. This translates into CASSQGRDRGRETQYL.

This rearrangement joins TRBV7-2 to TRBJ2-5; D is possibly TRBD1 (6 bases). Per the germline V gene, CDR1 is SGHTA and CDR2 is FQGNSA. V was pared by 4 bases and J by 6 bases, with 21 bases between. The CDR3 has 16 residues. The chain's CDR3 is CASSSNSGQIGQTQYF. The CDR3 DNA reads as TGTGCCAGCAGCTCCAACAGCGGACAGATCGGCCAGACCCAGTACTTC.

This chain joins TRBV12-3 or TRBV12-4 and TRBJ1-2; D is unclear. Between the trimmed V and J ends, which lost 6 bases and 4 bases, there was a span of 9 bases. CDR3 length equals 12 residues. The CDR3 loop is CASSVDGYGYTF. CDR3 nucleotides: TGTGCCAGCAGCGTTGACGGCTATGGCTACACCTTC.

With regard to this clonotype: A read error may explain this, as a much larger clone is one base away. V and J are TRBV3-1 and TRBJ2-5; no definite D call. This CDR3 is built from 11 residues. CDR1 LGHDT and CDR2 YNNKEL come from the germline V gene (reference sequence). In nucleotides, the CDR3 is TGTGCCAGCAGCCAGCAAGAGAGCCAGTACTTC. Amino acids: CASSQQESQYF.

This clonotype was observed many times. The CDR3 loop is CASSYTVSSYNEQFF. For the CDR3, the DNA is TGTGCCAGCAGTTACACCGTCAGCTCCTACAATGAGCAGTTCTTC. This chain connects TRBV6-6 to TRBJ2-1; D is unclear. V was cut by 2 bases and J by 0 bases, with 8 bases left in between. This CDR3 has 15 amino acids. Germline V gene sequence: CDR1 MNHNY, CDR2 SVGAGI (reference sequence).

This clonotype was found many times. The chain couples TRBV10-3 to TRBJ1-2; D call uncertain. The V and J ends lost 0 bases and 4 bases respectively, with 18 bases between them. The length of the CDR3 is 17 residues. In germline, CDR1 is ENHRY, CDR2 SYGVKD. The CDR3 sequence is CAISESPAASEGYGYTF. As DNA, the CDR3 is TGTGCCATCAGTGAGTCCCCGGCAGCCTCAGAAGGCTATGGCTACACCTTC.

Comments on this clonotype: This may be a read error: a much more frequent sequence differs by one nucleotide. This chain uses TRBV6-2 or TRBV6-3 with TRBJ1-5, with 7 bases fitting TRBD1. This CDR3 comprises 16 residues. In germline, CDR1 is MNHEY, CDR2 SVGEGT. Germline trimming cut 2 bases from V and 0 bases from J; bases unmatched to any gene: 4. The CDR3 DNA follows: TGTGCCAGCAGTTACAGGACAGGTTATAGCAATCAGCCCCAGCATTTT. This translates into CASSYRTGYSNQPQHF.